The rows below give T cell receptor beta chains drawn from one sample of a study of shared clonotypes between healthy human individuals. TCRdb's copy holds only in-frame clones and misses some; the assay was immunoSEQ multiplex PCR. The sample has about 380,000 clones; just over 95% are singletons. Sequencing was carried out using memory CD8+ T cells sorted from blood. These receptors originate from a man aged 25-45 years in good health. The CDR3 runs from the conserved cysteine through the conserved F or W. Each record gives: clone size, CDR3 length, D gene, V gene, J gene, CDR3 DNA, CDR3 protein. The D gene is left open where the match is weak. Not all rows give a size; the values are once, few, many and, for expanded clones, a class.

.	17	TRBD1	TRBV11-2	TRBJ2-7	TGTGCCAGCAGCTTAGGACCTGGGACAGGGGCCTCCTACGAGCAGTACTTC	CASSLGPGTGASYEQYF
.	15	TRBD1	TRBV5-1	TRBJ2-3	TGCGCCAGCAGACGAGGGGACAGGGGCACAGATACGCAGTATTTT	CASRRGDRGTDTQYF
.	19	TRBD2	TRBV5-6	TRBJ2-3	TGTGCCAGCAGCTTGCCGGGACTAGCGGGAGGTTCTAGCACAGATACGCAGTATTTT	CASSLPGLAGGSSTDTQYF
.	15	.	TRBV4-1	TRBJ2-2	TGCGCCAGCAGCCAGCAGGGTGCGAACACCGGGGAGCTGTTTTTT	CASSQQGANTGELFF
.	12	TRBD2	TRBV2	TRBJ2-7	TGTGCCAGCAGTGAGGCTGGGGGGGGGCAGTACTTC	CASSEAGGGQYF
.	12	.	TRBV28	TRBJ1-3	TGTGCCAGCAGTTTGGCTGGAAACACCATATATTTT	CASSLAGNTIYF
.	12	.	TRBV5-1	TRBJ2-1	TGCGCCAGCAGCTTGTTGGACAGCCTCCAGTTCTTC	CASSLLDSLQFF
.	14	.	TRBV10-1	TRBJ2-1	TGCGCCAGCAGTGACGGGACCAACCGTAATGAGCAGTTCTTC	CASSDGTNRNEQFF
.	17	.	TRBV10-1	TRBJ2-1	TGCGCCAGCAGTGACCACAGGGACACGTTGGGTATGAATGAGCAGTTCTTC	CASSDHRDTLGMNEQFF
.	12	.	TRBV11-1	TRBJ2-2	TGTGCCAGCAGCTTCAGGGCCGGGGAGATGTTTTTT	CASSFRAGEMFF
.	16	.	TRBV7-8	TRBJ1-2	TGTGCCAGCAGCTTAGCCTCGACGGGGGTAGGGTATGGCTACACCTTC	CASSLASTGVGYGYTF
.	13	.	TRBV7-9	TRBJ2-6	TGTGCCAGCCTAGCGACTGGGGCCAACGTCCTGACTTTC	CASLATGANVLTF
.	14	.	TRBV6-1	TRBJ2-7	TGTGCCAGCATCGGACACTCAAGTGGTTACGAGCAGTACTTC	CASIGHSSGYEQYF
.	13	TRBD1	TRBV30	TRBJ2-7	TGTGCCTGGGCCGGACAGGGGGGATACGAGCAGTACTTC	CAWAGQGGYEQYF
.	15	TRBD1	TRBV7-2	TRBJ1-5	TGTGCCAGCAGCGGGACAGGGGGCGCCTATCAGCCCCAGCATTTT	CASSGTGGAYQPQHF
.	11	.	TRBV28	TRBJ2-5	TGTGCCAGCAGTTTGGGGAGGACCCAGTACTTC	CASSLGRTQYF
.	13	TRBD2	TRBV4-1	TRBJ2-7	TGCGCCAGCAGCCTGAGCGGGATCGACGAGCAGTACTTC	CASSLSGIDEQYF
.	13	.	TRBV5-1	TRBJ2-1	TGCGCCAGCAGTCGGGCTACCTACAATGAGCAGTTCTTC	CASSRATYNEQFF
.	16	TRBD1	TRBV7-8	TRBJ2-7	TGTGCCAGCAGCTTACCGGGGGACAGGAGCTCCTACGAGCAGTACTTC	CASSLPGDRSSYEQYF
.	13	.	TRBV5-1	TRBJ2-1	TGCGCCAGCAGCTCACCCACTTACAATGAGCAGTTCTTC	CASSSPTYNEQFF
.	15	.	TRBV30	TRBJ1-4	TGTGCCTGGAGTGACACGGGGTGGGCTAATGAAAAACTGTTTTTT	CAWSDTGWANEKLFF
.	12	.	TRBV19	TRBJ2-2	TGTGCCAGTAGTCTCCACACCGGGGAGCTGTTTTTT	CASSLHTGELFF
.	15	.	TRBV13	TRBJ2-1	TGTGCCAGCAGCTTAGCGGCACGCTCCCGCGCAATACAGTTCTTC	CASSLAARSRAIQFF
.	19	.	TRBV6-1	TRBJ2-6	TGTGCCAGCAGTGAAGTCTTTGGACAGACGCGCCCTGGGGCCAACGTCCTGACTTTC	CASSEVFGQTRPGANVLTF
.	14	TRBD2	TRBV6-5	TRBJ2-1	TGTGCCAGCAAGAAGGGACTAGCCCCCAATGAGCAGTTCTTC	CASKKGLAPNEQFF
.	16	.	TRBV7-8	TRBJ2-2	TGTGCCAGCAGCTTAATTTGGGAGTCGAACACCGGGGAGCTGTTTTTT	CASSLIWESNTGELFF
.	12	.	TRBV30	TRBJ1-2	TGTGCCTGGAGTCCCGGGGGTTATGGCTACACCTTC	CAWSPGGYGYTF
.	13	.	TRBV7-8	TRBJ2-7	TGTGCCAGCAGCTTAAAAGGCAGGTGGGAGCAGTACTTC	CASSLKGRWEQYF
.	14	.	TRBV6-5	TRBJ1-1	TGTGCCAGCAGTTACCGGGCCAAGAACACTGAAGCTTTCTTT	CASSYRAKNTEAFF
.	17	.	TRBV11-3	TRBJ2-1	TGTGCCAGCAGCTCACACTTGGGACCTCTTTCCTACAATGAGCAGTTCTTC	CASSSHLGPLSYNEQFF
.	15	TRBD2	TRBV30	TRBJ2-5	TGTGCCTGGAGTAGCGGGAGGACCTCTTTCGAGACCCAGTACTTC	CAWSSGRTSFETQYF
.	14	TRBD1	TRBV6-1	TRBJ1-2	TGTGCCAGCAGGCCAGGGACAGGGGGCTATGGCTACACCTTC	CASRPGTGGYGYTF
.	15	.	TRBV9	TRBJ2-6	TGTGCCAGCAGCGTACAGAGCTCTGGGGCCAACGTCCTGACTTTC	CASSVQSSGANVLTF
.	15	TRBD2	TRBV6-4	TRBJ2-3	TGTGCCAGCAGTCTTAGCGGGATTAGCACAGATACGCAGTATTTT	CASSLSGISTDTQYF
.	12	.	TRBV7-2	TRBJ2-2	TGTGCCAGCAGGCAAGGCACCGGGGAGCTGTTTTTT	CASRQGTGELFF
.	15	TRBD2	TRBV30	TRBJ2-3	TGTGCCTGGAGTGGGCCGGGACTAGTCACAGATACGCAGTATTTT	CAWSGPGLVTDTQYF
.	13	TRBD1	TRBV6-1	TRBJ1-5	TGTGCCAGCAGACGACAGGGGGATCAGCCCCAGCATTTT	CASRRQGDQPQHF
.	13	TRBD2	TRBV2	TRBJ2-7	TGTGCCAGCATTCTGAGGACTAGCTACGAGCAGTACTTC	CASILRTSYEQYF
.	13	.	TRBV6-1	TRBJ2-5	TGTGCCAGCAGTGATAAGCGATACGAGACCCAGTACTTC	CASSDKRYETQYF
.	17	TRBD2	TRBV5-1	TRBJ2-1	TGCGCCAGCAGCTCAAAATCCGGGACTAGCGGGCTCCATGAGCAGTTCTTC	CASSSKSGTSGLHEQFF
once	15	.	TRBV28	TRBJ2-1	TGTGCCAGCAGTTCCCGAGTTGGTTCGGGGACTGAGCAGTTCTTC	CASSSRVGSGTEQFF
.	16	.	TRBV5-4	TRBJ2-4	TGTGCCAGCAGTCTCGTCAGGGACAAGGGGGAAAACATTCAGTACTTC	CASSLVRDKGENIQYF
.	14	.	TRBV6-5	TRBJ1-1	TGTGCCAGCAGTTACAGAAGACAGAACACTGAAGCTTTCTTT	CASSYRRQNTEAFF
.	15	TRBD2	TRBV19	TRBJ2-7	TGTGCCAGTAGTCCCGGACTAGCGGGCCACTACGAGCAGTACTTC	CASSPGLAGHYEQYF
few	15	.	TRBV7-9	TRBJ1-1	TGTGCCAGCAGCTTAAAGACAGCCATGAACACTGAAGCTTTCTTT	CASSLKTAMNTEAFF
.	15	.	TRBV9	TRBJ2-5	TGTGCCAGCAGCCGAGGGGGGACCACCCAAGAGACCCAGTACTTC	CASSRGGTTQETQYF
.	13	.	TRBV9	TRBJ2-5	TGTGCCAGCAGCCCTCCCCTAGAGGAGATCCAGTACTTC	CASSPPLEEIQYF
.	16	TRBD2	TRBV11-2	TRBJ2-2	TGTGCCAGCAGCTTAGATGGCGGGAGCGTGACCGGGGAGCTGTTTTTT	CASSLDGGSVTGELFF
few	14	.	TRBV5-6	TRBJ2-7	TGTGCCAGCAGCTTGCTTAGCGGCGAATACGAGCAGTACTTC	CASSLLSGEYEQYF
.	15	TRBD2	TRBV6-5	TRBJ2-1	TGTGCCAGCAGTACCCCGGGACTAGCTCACAATGAGCAGTTCTTC	CASSTPGLAHNEQFF
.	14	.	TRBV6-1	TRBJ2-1	TGTGCCAGCAGTGAAATTTCCAGATACAATGAGCAGTTCTTC	CASSEISRYNEQFF
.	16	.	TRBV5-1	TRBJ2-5	TGCGCCAGCAGCCCGAGGACGATTTCAGGTGGAGAGACCCAGTACTTC	CASSPRTISGGETQYF
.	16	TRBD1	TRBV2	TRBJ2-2	TGTGCCAGCAGTGATGGGGACAGGGAGGGCACCGGGGAGCTGTTTTTT	CASSDGDREGTGELFF
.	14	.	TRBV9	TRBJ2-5	TGTGCCAGCAGCGTATCCGGGGACCAAGAGACCCAGTACTTC	CASSVSGDQETQYF